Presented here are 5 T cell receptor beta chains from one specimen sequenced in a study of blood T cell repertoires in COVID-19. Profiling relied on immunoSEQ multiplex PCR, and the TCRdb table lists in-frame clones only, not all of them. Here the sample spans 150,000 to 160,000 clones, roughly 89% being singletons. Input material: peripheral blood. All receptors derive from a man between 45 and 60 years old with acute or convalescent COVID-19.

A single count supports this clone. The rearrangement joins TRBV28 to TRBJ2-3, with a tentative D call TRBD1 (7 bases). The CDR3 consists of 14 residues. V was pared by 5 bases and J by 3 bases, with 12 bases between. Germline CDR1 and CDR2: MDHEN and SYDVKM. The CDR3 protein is CASSQQGGTDTQYF. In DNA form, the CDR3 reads TGTGCCAGCAGTCAGCAGGGGGGAACAGATACGCAGTATTTT.

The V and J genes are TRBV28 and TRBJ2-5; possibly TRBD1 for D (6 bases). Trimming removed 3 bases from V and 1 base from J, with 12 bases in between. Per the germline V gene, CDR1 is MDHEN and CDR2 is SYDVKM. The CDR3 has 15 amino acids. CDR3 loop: CASSLPQGPQETQYF. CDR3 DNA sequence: TGTGCCAGCAGTTTGCCGCAGGGGCCCCAAGAGACCCAGTACTTC.

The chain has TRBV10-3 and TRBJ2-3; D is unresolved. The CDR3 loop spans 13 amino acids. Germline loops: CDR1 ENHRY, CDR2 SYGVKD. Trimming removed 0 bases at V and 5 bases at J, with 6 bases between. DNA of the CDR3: TGTGCCATCAGTGAGTCGGCCCTAGATACGCAGTATTTT. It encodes CAISESALDTQYF.

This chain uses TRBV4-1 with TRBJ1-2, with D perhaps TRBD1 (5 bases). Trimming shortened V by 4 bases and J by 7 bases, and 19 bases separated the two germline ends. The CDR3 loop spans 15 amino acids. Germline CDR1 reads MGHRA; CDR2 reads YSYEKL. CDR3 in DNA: TGCGCCAGCAGCCCGAAGGGCAGGGAGGTCGTTGGCTACACCTTC. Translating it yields CASSPKGREVVGYTF.

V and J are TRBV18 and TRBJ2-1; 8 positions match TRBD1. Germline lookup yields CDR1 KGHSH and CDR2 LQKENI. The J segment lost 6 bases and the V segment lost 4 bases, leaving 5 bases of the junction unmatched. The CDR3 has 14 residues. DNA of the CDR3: TGTGCCAGCTCACAGATGGACAGGGCCAATGAGCAGTTCTTC. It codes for CASSQMDRANEQFF. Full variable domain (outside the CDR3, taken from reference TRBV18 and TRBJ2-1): NAGVMQNPRHLVRRRGQEARLRCSPMKGHSHVYWYRQLPEEGLKFMVYLQKENIIDESGMPKERFSAEFPKEGPSILRIQQVVRGDSAAYFCASSQMDRANEQFFGPGTRLTVL.